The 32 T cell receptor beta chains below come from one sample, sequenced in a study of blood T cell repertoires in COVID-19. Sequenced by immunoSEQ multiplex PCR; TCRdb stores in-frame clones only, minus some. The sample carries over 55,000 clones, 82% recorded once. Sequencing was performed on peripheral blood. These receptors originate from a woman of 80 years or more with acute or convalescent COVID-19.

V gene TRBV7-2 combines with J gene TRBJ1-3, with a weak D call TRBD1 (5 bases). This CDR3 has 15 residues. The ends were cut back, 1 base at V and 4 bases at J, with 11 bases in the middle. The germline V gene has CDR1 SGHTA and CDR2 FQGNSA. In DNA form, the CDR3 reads TGTGCCAGCAGCTTAGTAAGCAGGGTCGGAAACACCATATATTTT. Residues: CASSLVSRVGNTIYF.

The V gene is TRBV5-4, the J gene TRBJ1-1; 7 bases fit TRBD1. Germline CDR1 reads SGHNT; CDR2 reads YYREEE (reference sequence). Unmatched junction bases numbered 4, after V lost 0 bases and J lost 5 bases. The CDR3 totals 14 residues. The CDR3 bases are TGTGCCAGCAGCTTGGGACAGGGAAGGACTGAAGCTTTCTTT. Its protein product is CASSLGQGRTEAFF. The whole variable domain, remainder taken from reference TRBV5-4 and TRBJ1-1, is ETGVTQSPTHLIKTRGQQVTLRCSSQSGHNTVSWYQQALGQGPQFIFQYYREEENGRGNFPPRFSGLQFPNYSSELNVNALELDDSALYLCASSLGQGRTEAFFGQGTRLTVV.

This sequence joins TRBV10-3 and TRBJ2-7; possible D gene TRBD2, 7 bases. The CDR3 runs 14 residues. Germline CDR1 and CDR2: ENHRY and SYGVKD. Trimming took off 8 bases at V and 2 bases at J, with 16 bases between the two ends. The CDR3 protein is CAIQAGGQTYEQYF. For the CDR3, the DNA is TGTGCCATCCAGGCCGGGGGGCAGACCTACGAGCAGTACTTC.

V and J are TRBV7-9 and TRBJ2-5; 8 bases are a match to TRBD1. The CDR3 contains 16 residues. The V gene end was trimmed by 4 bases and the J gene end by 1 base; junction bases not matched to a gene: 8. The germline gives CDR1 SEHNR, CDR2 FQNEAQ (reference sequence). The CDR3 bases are TGTGCCAGCAGCTCGGACAGGGACGGATTCCAAGAGACCCAGTACTTC. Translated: CASSSDRDGFQETQYF.

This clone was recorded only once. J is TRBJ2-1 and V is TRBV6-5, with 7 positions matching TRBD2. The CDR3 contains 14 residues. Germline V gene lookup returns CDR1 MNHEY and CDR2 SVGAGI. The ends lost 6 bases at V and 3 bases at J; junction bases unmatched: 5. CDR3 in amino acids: CASRGGNFYNEQFF. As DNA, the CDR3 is TGTGCCAGCAGGGGAGGGAATTTCTACAATGAGCAGTTCTTC.

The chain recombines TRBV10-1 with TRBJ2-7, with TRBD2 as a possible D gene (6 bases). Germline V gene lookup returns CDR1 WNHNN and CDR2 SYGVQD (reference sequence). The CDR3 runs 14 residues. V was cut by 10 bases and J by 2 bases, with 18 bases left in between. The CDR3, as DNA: TGCGCCATGTCCCCTTGGGGAGGCACCTACGAGCAGTACTTC. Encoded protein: CAMSPWGGTYEQYF.

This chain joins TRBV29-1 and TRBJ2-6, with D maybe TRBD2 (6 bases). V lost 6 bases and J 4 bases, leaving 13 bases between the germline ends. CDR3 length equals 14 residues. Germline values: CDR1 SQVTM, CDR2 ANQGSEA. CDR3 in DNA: TGCAGCGTCATAGGGAGGTCCGGGGCCAACGTCCTGACTTTC. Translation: CSVIGRSGANVLTF.

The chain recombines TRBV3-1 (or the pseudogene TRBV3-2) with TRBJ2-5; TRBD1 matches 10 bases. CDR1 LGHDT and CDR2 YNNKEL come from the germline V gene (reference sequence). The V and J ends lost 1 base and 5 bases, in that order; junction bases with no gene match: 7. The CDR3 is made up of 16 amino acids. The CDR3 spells CASSQAGTGAGETQYF. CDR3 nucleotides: TGTGCCAGCAGCCAAGCCGGGACAGGGGCGGGGGAGACCCAGTACTTC.

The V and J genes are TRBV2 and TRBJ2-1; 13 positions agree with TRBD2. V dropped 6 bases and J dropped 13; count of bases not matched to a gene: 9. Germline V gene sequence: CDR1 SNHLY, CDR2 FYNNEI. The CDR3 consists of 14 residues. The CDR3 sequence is CASRGTSGKGDQFF. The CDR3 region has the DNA TGTGCCAGCAGGGGGACTAGCGGGAAGGGTGATCAGTTCTTC.

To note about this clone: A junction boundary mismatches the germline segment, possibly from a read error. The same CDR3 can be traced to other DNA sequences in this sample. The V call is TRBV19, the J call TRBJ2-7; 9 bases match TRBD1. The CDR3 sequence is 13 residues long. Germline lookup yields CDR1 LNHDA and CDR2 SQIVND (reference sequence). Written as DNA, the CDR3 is TGTGCCAGTAGACCCGGGACAGGGTACGAGCAGTATTTC. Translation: CASRPGTGYEQYF.

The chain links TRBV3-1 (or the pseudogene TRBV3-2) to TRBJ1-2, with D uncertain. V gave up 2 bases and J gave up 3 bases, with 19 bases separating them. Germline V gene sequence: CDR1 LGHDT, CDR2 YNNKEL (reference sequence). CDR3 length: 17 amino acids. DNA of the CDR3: TGTGCCAGCAGCCAAAAAAGGGAGAGTGTATACCACTATGGCTACACCTTC. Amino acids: CASSQKRESVYHYGYTF.

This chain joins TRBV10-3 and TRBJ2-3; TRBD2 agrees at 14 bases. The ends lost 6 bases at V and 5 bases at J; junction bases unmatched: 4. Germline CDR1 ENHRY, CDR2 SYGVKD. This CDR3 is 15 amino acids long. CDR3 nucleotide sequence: TGTGCCATCAGGGGGACTAGCGGGAGAGGAGATACGCAGTATTTT. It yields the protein CAIRGTSGRGDTQYF.

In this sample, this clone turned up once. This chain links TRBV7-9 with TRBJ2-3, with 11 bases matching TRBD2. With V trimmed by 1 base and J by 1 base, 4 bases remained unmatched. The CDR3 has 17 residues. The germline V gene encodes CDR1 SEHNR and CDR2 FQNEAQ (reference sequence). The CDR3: CASSLGGSGRGTDTQYF. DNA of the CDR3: TGTGCCAGCAGCTTAGGCGGTAGCGGGAGGGGCACAGATACGCAGTATTTT.

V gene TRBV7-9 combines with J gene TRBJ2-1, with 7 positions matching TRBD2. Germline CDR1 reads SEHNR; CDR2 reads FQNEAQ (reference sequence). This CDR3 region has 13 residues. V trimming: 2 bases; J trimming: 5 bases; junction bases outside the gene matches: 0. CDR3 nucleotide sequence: TGTGCCAGCAGCTTACTAGCGGACAATGAGCAGTTCTTC. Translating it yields CASSLLADNEQFF.

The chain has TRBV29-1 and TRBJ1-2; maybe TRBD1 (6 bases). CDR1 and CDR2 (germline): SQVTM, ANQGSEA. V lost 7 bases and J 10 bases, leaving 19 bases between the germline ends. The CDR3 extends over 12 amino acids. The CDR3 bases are TGCAGCGCTGGGACGGGACAATCGGCCTACACCTTC. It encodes CSAGTGQSAYTF.

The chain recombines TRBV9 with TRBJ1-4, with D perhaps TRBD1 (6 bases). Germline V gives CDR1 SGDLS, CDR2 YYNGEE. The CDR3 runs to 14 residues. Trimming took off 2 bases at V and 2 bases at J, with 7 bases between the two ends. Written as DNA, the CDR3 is TGTGCCAGCAGCGTTCAGGGGACTAATGAAAAACTGTTTTTT. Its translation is CASSVQGTNEKLFF.

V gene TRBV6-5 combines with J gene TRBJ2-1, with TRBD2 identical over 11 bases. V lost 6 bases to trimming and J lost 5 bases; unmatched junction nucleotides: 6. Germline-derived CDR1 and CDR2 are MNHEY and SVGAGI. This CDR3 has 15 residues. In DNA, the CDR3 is TGTGCCAGCAGGCCTGTACTAGCGGGAGACAATGAGCAGTTCTTC. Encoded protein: CASRPVLAGDNEQFF.

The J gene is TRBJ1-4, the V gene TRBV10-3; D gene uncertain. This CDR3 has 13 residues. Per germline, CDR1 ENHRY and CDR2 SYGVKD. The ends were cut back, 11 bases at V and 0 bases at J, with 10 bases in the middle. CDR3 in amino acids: CAVRRATNEKLFF. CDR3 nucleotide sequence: TGTGCCGTTCGACGGGCAACTAATGAAAAACTGTTTTTT.

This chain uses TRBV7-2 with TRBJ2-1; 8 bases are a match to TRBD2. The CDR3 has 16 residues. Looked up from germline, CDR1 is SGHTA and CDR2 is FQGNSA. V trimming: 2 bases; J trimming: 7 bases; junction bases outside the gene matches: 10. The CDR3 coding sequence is TGTGCCAGCAGCTTATTTCCGGGAGGGCCCGGGAATGAGCAGTTCTTC. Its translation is CASSLFPGGPGNEQFF.

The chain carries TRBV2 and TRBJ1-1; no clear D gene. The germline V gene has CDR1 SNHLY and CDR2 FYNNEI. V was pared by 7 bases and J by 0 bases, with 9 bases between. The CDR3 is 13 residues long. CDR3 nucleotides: TGTGCCAGCAACCGGGATCTGAACACTGAAGCTTTCTTT. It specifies CASNRDLNTEAFF.

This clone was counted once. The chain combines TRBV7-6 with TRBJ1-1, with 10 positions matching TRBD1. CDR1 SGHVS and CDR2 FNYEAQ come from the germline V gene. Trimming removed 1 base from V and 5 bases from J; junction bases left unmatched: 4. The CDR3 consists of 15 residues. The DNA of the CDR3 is TGTGCCAGCAGCTTAGGGACAGGGGGAGGGACTGAAGCTTTCTTT. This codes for CASSLGTGGGTEAFF.

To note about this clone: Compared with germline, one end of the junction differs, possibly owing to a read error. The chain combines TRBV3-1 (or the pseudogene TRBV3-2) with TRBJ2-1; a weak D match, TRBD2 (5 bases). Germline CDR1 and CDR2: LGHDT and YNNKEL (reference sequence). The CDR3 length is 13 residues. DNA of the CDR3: TGTGCCAGCAGCCTTAAGTCGGGAAACGAGCGGTTCTTC. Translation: CASSLKSGNERFF.

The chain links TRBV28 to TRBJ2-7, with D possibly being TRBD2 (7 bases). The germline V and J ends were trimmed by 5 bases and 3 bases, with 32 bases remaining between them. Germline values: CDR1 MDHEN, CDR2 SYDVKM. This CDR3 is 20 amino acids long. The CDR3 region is CASSTPWGAGVGMGIYEQYF. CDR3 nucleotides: TGTGCCAGCAGTACCCCCTGGGGGGCGGGAGTAGGAATGGGGATCTACGAGCAGTACTTC.

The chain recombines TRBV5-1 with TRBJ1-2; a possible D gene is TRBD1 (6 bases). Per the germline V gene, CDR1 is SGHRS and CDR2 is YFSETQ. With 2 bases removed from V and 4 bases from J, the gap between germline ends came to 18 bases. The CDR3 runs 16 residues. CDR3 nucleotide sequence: TGCGCCAGCAGCTTAGTATCGACAGGCAACCTCTATGGCTACACCTTC. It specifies CASSLVSTGNLYGYTF.

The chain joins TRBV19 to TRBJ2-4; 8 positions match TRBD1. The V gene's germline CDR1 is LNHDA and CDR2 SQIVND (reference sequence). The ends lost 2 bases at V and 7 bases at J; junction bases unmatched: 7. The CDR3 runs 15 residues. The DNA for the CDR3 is TGTGCCAGTAGTATAACATGGACAGGGAGGAACATTCAGTACTTC. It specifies CASSITWTGRNIQYF.

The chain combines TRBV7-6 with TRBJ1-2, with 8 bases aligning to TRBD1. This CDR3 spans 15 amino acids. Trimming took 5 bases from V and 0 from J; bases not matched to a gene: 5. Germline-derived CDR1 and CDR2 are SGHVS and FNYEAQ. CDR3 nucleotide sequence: TGTGCCAGCAGCCAAGGGACAGGTTCTAACTATGGCTACACCTTC. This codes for CASSQGTGSNYGYTF.

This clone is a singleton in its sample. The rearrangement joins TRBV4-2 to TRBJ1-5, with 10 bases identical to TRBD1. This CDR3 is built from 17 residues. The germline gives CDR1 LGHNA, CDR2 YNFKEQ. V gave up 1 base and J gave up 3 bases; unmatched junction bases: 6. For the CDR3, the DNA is TGTGCCAGCAGCCAAGCCTGGGACAGGGGAAACAATCAGCCCCAGCATTTT. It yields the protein CASSQAWDRGNNQPQHF.

The CDR3 region has the DNA TGTGCCAGCCGGGGGGCTCCCAAGTGGGAGACCCAGTACTTC. This sequence encodes CASRGAPKWETQYF. The V and J genes are TRBV28 and TRBJ2-5, with D possibly being TRBD2 (7 bases). The CDR3 runs to 14 residues. V was clipped by 8 bases and J by 5 bases, with 18 bases between them. Germline CDR1 and CDR2: MDHEN and SYDVKM.

The CDR3 DNA follows: TGTGCCAGCAGTAGGACAGGACAGACCTACAATGAGCAGTTCTTC. As protein: CASSRTGQTYNEQFF. The chain recombines TRBV11-1 with TRBJ2-1, with 7 bases aligning to TRBD1. The junction had 7 bases not matched to a gene; V was cut back by 6 bases and J by 2 bases. Germline V CDR1 and CDR2: SGHAT, FQDESV (reference sequence). The CDR3 consists of 15 residues.

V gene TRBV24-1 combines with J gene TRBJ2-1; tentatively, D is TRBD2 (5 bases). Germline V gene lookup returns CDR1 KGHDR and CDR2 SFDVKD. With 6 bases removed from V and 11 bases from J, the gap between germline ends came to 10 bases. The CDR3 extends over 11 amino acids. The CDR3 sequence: CATSIGNQQFF. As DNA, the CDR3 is TGTGCCACCAGTATCGGGAACCAGCAGTTCTTC.

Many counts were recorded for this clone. The chain's CDR3 is CASSPGVSYGYTF. CDR3 DNA sequence: TGTGCCAGCAGCCCAGGGGTTAGCTATGGCTACACCTTC. This chain connects TRBV7-9 to TRBJ1-2; maybe TRBD1 (6 bases). The germline V gene has CDR1 SEHNR and CDR2 FQNEAQ (reference sequence). The CDR3 contains 13 residues. With 5 bases removed from V and 4 bases from J, the gap between germline ends came to 11 bases.

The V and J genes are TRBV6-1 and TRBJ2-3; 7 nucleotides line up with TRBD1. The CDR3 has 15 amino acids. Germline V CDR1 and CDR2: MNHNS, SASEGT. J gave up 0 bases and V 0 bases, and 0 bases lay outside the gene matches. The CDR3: CASSEARGSTDTQYF. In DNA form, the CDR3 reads TGTGCCAGCAGTGAAGCCAGGGGGAGCACAGATACGCAGTATTTT.